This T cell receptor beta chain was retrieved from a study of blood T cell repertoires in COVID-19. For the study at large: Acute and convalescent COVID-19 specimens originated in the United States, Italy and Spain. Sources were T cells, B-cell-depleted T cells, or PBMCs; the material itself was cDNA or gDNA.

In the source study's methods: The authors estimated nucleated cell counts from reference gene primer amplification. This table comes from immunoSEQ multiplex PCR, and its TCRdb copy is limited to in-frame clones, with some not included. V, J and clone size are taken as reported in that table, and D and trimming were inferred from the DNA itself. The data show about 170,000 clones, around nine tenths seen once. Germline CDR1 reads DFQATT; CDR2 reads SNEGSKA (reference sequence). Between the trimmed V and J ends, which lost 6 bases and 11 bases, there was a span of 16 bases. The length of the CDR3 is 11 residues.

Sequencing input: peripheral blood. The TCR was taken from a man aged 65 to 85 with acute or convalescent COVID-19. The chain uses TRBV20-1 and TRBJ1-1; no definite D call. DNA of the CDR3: TGCAGTGCCCACGAGAGGCTGGTGGCTTTCTTT. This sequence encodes CSAHERLVAFF.